Sequencing of this T cell receptor (beta chain) was carried out in a study of molecular identifiers for immune sequencing clone quantification. A few counts support this clonotype. Previously described methods with listed TCR primers produced the bulk TCR libraries. TCRdb fed the PCR reads into MiXCR, producing one record per CDR3 protein. The repertoire consists of roughly 100,000 distinct CDR3 sequences, with about 35% occurring once and the leading ten covering approximately 10%. With RNA at 10%, 30% or 50%, naive CD8 libraries came from around 20,000 to 1,000,000 sorted cells. Source material: naive CD8+ T cells from blood, with Jurkat cell RNA spiked in. Noted subset: FACS-sorted CD8+CD4-CCR7+CD45RA+ naive T cells. This TCR derives from a human donor in good health. Some libraries in this study had Jurkat cell RNA spiked in.

Here the CDR3 reads CASSYTIQGAVYEQYF. The DNA of the CDR3 is TGTGCCAGCAGTTACACTATACAGGGGGCAGTCTACGAGCAGTACTTC. V usage is TRBV6-2 or TRBV6-3 and J usage is TRBJ2-7, with TRBD1 identical over 9 bases. With 2 bases clipped from V and 3 bases from J, the junction kept 8 bases outside the gene matches. Germline-derived CDR1 and CDR2 are MNHEY and SVGEGT. The CDR3 length is 16 residues.